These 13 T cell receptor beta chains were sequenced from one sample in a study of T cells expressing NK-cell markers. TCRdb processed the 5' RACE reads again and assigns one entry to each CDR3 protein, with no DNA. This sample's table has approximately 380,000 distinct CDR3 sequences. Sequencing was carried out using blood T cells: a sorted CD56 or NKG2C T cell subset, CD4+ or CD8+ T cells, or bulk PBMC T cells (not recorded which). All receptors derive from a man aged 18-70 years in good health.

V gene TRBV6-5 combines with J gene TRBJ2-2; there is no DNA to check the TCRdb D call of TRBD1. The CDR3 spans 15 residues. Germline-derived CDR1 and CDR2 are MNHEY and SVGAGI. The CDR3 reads CASSYVGQGPGELFF.

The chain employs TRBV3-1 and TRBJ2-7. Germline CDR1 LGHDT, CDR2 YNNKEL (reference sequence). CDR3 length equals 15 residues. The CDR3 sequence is CASSSLDTTNYEQYF.

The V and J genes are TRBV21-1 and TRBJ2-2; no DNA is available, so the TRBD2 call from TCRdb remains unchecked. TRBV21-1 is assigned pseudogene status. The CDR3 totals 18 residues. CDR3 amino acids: CASRGAGLSARTPGSCFF.

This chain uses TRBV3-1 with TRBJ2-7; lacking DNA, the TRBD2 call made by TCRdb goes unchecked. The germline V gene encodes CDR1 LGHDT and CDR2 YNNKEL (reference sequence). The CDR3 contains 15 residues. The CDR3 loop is CASSPRTSGVREQYF.

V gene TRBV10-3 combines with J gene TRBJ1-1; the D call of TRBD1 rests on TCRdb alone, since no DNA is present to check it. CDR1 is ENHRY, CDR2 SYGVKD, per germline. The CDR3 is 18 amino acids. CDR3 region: CAISVGQGRSGMNTEAFF.

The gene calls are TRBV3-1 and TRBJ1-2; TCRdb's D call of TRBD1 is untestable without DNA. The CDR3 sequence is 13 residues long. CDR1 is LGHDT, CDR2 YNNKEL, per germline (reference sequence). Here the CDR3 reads CASRTQGGYGYTF.

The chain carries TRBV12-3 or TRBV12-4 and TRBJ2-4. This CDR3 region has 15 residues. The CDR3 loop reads CASRRNGVAKNIQYF.

The CDR3 spells CASSKAGGDRGTEAFF. This sequence joins TRBV21-1 and TRBJ1-1; there is no DNA to check the TCRdb D call of TRBD1. TRBV21-1 is assigned pseudogene status. The CDR3 is 16 amino acids.

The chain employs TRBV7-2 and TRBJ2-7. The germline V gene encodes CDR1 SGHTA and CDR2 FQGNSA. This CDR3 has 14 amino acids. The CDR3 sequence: CASSRGRTSYEQYF.

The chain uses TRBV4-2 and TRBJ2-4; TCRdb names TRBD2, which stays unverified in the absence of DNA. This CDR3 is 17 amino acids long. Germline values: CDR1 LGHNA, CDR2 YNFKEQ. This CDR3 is CASSQDTASGPKNIQYF.

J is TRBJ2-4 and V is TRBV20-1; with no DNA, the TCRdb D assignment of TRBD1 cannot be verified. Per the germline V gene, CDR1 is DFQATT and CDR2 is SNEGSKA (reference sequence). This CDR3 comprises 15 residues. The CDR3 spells CSAPDRGEQKNIQYF.

CDR3 loop: CASSLVSGETQYF. The gene calls are TRBV5-4 and TRBJ2-5. This CDR3 contains 13 residues. In germline, CDR1 is SGHNT, CDR2 YYREEE (reference sequence).

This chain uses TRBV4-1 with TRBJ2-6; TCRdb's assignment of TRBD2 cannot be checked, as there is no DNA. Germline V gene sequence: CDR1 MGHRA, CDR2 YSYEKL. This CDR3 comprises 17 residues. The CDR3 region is CASSPSGAYSGANVLTF.